This T cell receptor (beta chain) was documented in a study of OX40 agonist ivuxolimab in advanced cancers. Study overall: Administration of intravenous ivuxolimab to patients occurred every 2 weeks at 0.01 to 10 mg/kg. Hepatocellular carcinoma, melanoma, renal cell or head and neck cancer occurred in dose-escalation patients. At approximately 83% male, the cohort had a mean age of about 55 years, ranging from about 20 to 79.

Profiled with immunoSEQ multiplex PCR; TCRdb holds only in-frame clones, not every one. This table has roughly 53,000 clones, about 88% appearing once. Germline CDR1 is SGHNT and CDR2 is YENEEA. Unmatched junction bases numbered 8, after V lost 7 bases and J lost 8 bases. This CDR3 spans 13 amino acids. With autoimmune disease history or systemic immunosuppression, patients were excluded. This TCR was recovered from an adult with an advanced solid tumor such as melanoma, head and neck, liver or kidney cancer. The sequenced sample was CD4+ or CD8+ T cells sorted from blood, obtained in a trial of the OX40 agonist ivuxolimab. The V call is TRBV11-3, the J call TRBJ1-3, with 7 bases matching TRBD1. The CDR3 sequence: CASNPPGGDTIYF. In DNA, the CDR3 is TGTGCCAGCAACCCACCAGGGGGAGACACCATATATTTT.